One T cell receptor beta chain is described in this entry. Its antigen is still unknown. No clone much larger than this one lies a single base away; base qualities are absent. This specimen comes from a study of shared clonotypes between healthy human individuals (dated by TCRdb to 2018 to 2021). Notes on the research overall: The cohort included three men and a couple of women between 18 and 49 years of age. For each donor, CD4 naive and CD4 memory were each given three plates, CD8 naive was given two plates, and CD8 memory was given one plate. Blood TCR repertoires of a handful of healthy adults were deeply sequenced to estimate repertoire size and the extent of clonotype sharing between individuals. Different laboratories and diverse techniques were used to prepare libraries and sequence TCR repertoires, to increase sequencing depth and limit assay-specific biases. Per donor, leukapheresis produced somewhere between about 0.94 and 10 billion PBMCs. Study-wide findings and limitations: Larger estimated clonotype richness was generally found for naive subsets than for memory subsets. Pairwise subsampling indicated that sequencing depth was expected to affect the degree of clonotype sharing among donors. Sampling was restricted to blood, and TCR repertoires in tissues likely differ from the TCR repertoires found in blood. Sharing across several donors was observed for 5% to 6.5% of naive CD4, over 3% of naive CD8, 2.3% of memory CD4, and approximately 0.41% of memory CD8 clonotypes. The small number of donors limited the genetic and exposure-history diversity represented. Rarefaction of sorted-subset datasets indicated incomplete sequencing despite the large sequencing depth. Clonotypes shared by all four sorted-subset donors showed higher generation probabilities than non-shared clonotypes.

The donors were healthy, HIV-negative adults with no recently reported acute infections or vaccinations. Only Caucasian adults living in Nashville, Tennessee, USA were represented among the donors. CD4+ T cells were enriched by magnetic negative selection, after which naive cells were positively selected on CD45RA and the negative fraction was taken as the memory subset. Blood was collected by leukapheresis, and PBMCs were isolated by Ficoll-Histopaque density gradient centrifugation and then cryopreserved in liquid nitrogen vapor phase. Purity and quantity of every magnetically sorted T cell population were checked by analytical flow cytometry. Genomic DNA was isolated from each sorted fraction and quantified by UV absorbance on a Nanodrop 2000c. TCR CDR3 regions were amplified from genomic DNA by multiplex PCR using the deep immunoSEQ assay. Extracted genomic DNA from each cell subset was spread evenly across all wells of several immunoSEQ 96-well plates, with each plate serving as a replicate. For sorted subsets, approximately 200 ng of genomic DNA, equivalent to 25,000 to 35,000 T cell genomes, went into each replicate PCR. Purified libraries were measured with a Qubit 3.0 fluorometer, size-checked on a Bioanalyzer 2100, and measured again with the KAPA Library Quantification kit. Every immunoSEQ 96-well plate was sequenced on a dedicated single-read 150-cycle Illumina NextSeq 550 flow cell. The study's processing was this. The immunoSEQ output contained only junctional sequences without quality scores, so filtering could not match that applied to full-length reads. To assign V/J genes and CDR3, sequences were annotated against IMGT germline references using PyIR, a Python wrapper for IgBLAST v1.9. Reads were filtered out if the reads had weak V/J assignments (E-value above 1e-6), no CDR3, stop codons, out-of-frame junctions, or ambiguous translated residues. V3J clonotypes were defined as sequences sharing an identical inferred V gene, J gene, and CDR3 amino acid sequence. Percentage overlap between repertoires was computed as shared unique clonotypes divided by the size of the smaller repertoire. Three approaches were used to assess repertoire richness: RTK rarefaction, the Chao1 estimator, and Recon v2.1 estimates of unobserved clonotypes. OLGA was used to compute generation probabilities for all TCRbeta clonotypes that the gDNA method yielded from a handful of donors. TCRdb mirrors the immuneACCESS table, restricted to in-frame sequences. Some clones are absent from its copies; in checked studies, under half trace to an unresolved V gene, and the reason for the others is unknown. V, J and clone size are taken as reported in that table, and D and trimming were inferred from the DNA itself. Across this sample there are around 1,000,000 clones, with around 77% seen only once. The ten largest clones add up to about 0.89% of the sample.

Reading from cysteine to phenylalanine, the CDR3 counts 17 amino acids. Left in the record is the CDR3 DNA by itself, 51 bases read in frame from the first base. Relative to germline, V is 5 bases shorter and J is 4 bases shorter, with 23 bases between their ends. CDR1 and CDR2 (ENHRY, SYGVKD) derive from the germline V gene. This receptor chain uses TRBV10-3 and TRBJ1-1; perhaps TRBD1 is the D gene, with 5 bases matching. The receptor's source is a young man in good health. Some clones in this sample may be carry-over from other donors' samples. The sample consisted of memory CD4+ T cells from PBMCs. In light of the paper, this sample's cell subset or site label describes: CD45RA-negative fraction. Read as DNA, the sequence is TGTGCCATCAGTCTCCGGGGCCAGTCCTCCCGGGCCACTGAAGCTTTCTTT. Its translation reads: CAISLRGQSSRATEAFF.